These 18 T cell receptor beta chains were sequenced from one sample in a study of siplizumab effects on memory and regulatory T cells. Only in-frame clones appear in the TCRdb table, and some are missing; sequencing was by immunoSEQ multiplex PCR. Found here are approximately 91,000 clones, 85% to 95% of them singletons; the top ten hold approximately 17%. Sequenced material: CD8+ T cells sorted from blood. The receptor source for this set is a human donor in good health.

CDR3: CASKTGTLTDTQYF. CDR3 coding DNA: TGCGCCAGCAAAACCGGGACTCTCACAGATACGCAGTATTTT. The chain employs TRBV10-1 and TRBJ2-3; D is perhaps TRBD2 (6 bases). Trimming removed 7 bases at V and 2 bases at J, with 13 bases between. This CDR3 is 14 amino acids long. Germline V lookup: CDR1 WNHNN, CDR2 SYGVQD (reference sequence).

CDR3 residues: CASSDIGGSYGYTF. The CDR3 bases are TGTGCCAGCAGTGACATCGGCGGGTCCTATGGCTACACCTTC. This chain uses TRBV25-1 with TRBJ1-2; D remains ambiguous. In germline, CDR1 is MGHDK, CDR2 SYGVNS. The CDR3 is 14 residues long. Deletions cut 3 bases from V and 4 bases from J, with 12 bases between.

This chain links TRBV6-1 with TRBJ2-1; D ambiguous. The CDR3 contains 14 residues. Germline CDR1 reads MNHNS; CDR2 reads SASEGT. V was shortened by 0 bases and J by 7 bases, with 10 bases between the two germline ends. The CDR3 spells CASSEAVGMNEQFF. The CDR3 nucleotides read TGTGCCAGCAGTGAAGCGGTTGGAATGAATGAGCAGTTCTTC.

V and J are TRBV9 and TRBJ2-6; D is perhaps TRBD1 (6 bases). Germline V gives CDR1 SGDLS, CDR2 YYNGEE. The CDR3 length is 17 residues. The ends were cut back, 0 bases at V and 1 base at J, with 11 bases in the middle. The CDR3 DNA reads as TGTGCCAGCAGCGTAGGAGGGGGTGGTTCTGGGGCCAACGTCCTGACTTTC. It codes for CASSVGGGGSGANVLTF.

The V and J genes are TRBV7-8 and TRBJ1-2, with D maybe TRBD1 (6 bases). V dropped 0 bases and J dropped 2 bases, with 13 bases sitting between them. The CDR3 is made up of 16 amino acids. CDR1 is SGHVS and CDR2 is FQNEAQ in the germline V gene. This chain's CDR3 is CASSLAPRGANYGYTF. DNA for the CDR3: TGTGCCAGCAGCTTAGCTCCGCGGGGGGCGAACTATGGCTACACCTTC.

This chain joins TRBV10-3 and TRBJ1-2; the match to TRBD1 covers 7 bases. CDR1 and CDR2 (germline): ENHRY, SYGVKD. Trimming removed 6 bases from V and 6 bases from J; junction bases left unmatched: 7. CDR3 length equals 13 residues. The CDR3: CAIRGTDWHGYTF. The CDR3 nucleotides are TGTGCCATCAGGGGGACAGATTGGCATGGCTACACCTTC.

Within the sample, this clone is medium-sized. The chain employs TRBV7-6 and TRBJ2-2; 11 bases fit TRBD2. The CDR3 runs to 17 residues. With 3 bases clipped from V and 1 base from J, the junction kept 4 bases outside the gene matches. The V gene's germline CDR1 is SGHVS and CDR2 FNYEAQ. The CDR3, as DNA: TGTGCCAGCAGCTTGTTAGCGGGAGGGGGGAACACCGGGGAGCTGTTTTTT. It encodes CASSLLAGGGNTGELFF.

This chain uses TRBV7-9 with TRBJ1-1, with 9 bases fitting TRBD1. Germline trimming cut 4 bases from V and 8 bases from J; bases unmatched to any gene: 5. CDR1 is SEHNR and CDR2 is FQNEAQ in the germline V gene (reference sequence). The CDR3 spans 13 residues. The CDR3 sequence: CASSSRDRVEAFF. DNA for the CDR3: TGTGCCAGCAGCTCCCGGGACAGGGTGGAAGCTTTCTTT. The whole variable domain, filled in from reference TRBV7-9 and TRBJ1-1, reads DTGVSQNPRHKITKRGQNVTFRCDPISEHNRLYWYRQTLGQGPEFLTYFQNEAQLEKSRLLSDRFSAERPKGSFSTLEIQRTEQGDSAMYLCASSSRDRVEAFFGQGTRLTVV.

This chain connects TRBV4-1 to TRBJ1-1; a possible D gene is TRBD1 (6 bases). There are 19 residues in the CDR3. Germline assignment: CDR1 MGHRA and CDR2 YSYEKL. V gave up 0 bases and J gave up 0 bases, with 20 bases separating them. The DNA for the CDR3 is TGCGCCAGCAGCCAAGACGAGACGACAGGCCCGGTCGTGAACACTGAAGCTTTCTTT. This sequence encodes CASSQDETTGPVVNTEAFF.

This chain joins TRBV10-2 and TRBJ2-3; D not certain. The CDR3 is 13 residues long. V was pared by 7 bases and J by 0 bases, with 8 bases between. Per the germline V gene, CDR1 is WSHSY and CDR2 is SAAADI. The CDR3 reads CASMRSSTDTQYF. The CDR3 nucleotides read TGCGCCAGCATGAGGAGTAGCACAGATACGCAGTATTTT.

The rearrangement links TRBV27 to TRBJ2-1, with TRBD1 identical over 8 bases. The V gene end was trimmed by 5 bases and the J gene end by 6 bases; junction bases not matched to a gene: 3. There are 13 residues in the CDR3. Germline assignment: CDR1 MNHEY and CDR2 SMNVEV (reference sequence). DNA for the CDR3: TGTGCCAGCAGTCTAGGGACAGGCAATGAGCAGTTCTTC. Protein sequence: CASSLGTGNEQFF.

The gene calls are TRBV28 and TRBJ2-7; D is uncertain. CDR1 and CDR2 (germline): MDHEN, SYDVKM. The CDR3 spans 14 residues. V lost 5 bases, J lost 3 bases, and 14 bases lay in between. CDR3 DNA sequence: TGTGCCAGCAGTCAAAGGGAAGCCCTCTACGAGCAGTACTTC. It codes for CASSQREALYEQYF.

The chain links TRBV6-4 to TRBJ2-4, with 9 bases identical to TRBD1. The germline V gene encodes CDR1 MRHNA and CDR2 SNTAGT. The CDR3 spans 18 residues. V gave up 1 base and J gave up 3 bases; unmatched junction bases: 10. The CDR3 loop reads CASSDLPWDRVDKNIQYF. In DNA, the CDR3 is TGTGCCAGCAGTGACTTACCCTGGGACAGGGTCGACAAAAACATTCAGTACTTC.

V and J are TRBV19 and TRBJ2-7; a weak D match, TRBD2 (6 bases). Germline lookup yields CDR1 LNHDA and CDR2 SQIVND (reference sequence). V gave up 6 bases and J gave up 2 bases, with 20 bases separating them. This CDR3 spans 16 amino acids. The CDR3 sequence: CASSPNGGYEAYEQYF. In DNA, the CDR3 is TGTGCCAGTAGCCCTAACGGGGGATACGAAGCCTACGAGCAGTACTTC.

The rearrangement links TRBV19 to TRBJ2-7; 10 bases are shared with TRBD1. With V trimmed by 5 bases and J by 2 bases, 6 bases remained unmatched. The CDR3 runs 15 residues. Germline loops: CDR1 LNHDA, CDR2 SQIVND (reference sequence). CDR3 in amino acids: CASSHRDRGTYEQYF. DNA of the CDR3: TGTGCCAGTAGTCACCGGGACAGGGGTACCTACGAGCAGTACTTC. Filled out from reference TRBV19 and TRBJ2-7, the complete variable domain reads DGGITQSPKYLFRKEGQNVTLSCEQNLNHDAMYWYRQDPGQGLRLIYYSQIVNDFQKGDIAEGYSVSREKKESFPLTVTSAQKNPTAFYLCASSHRDRGTYEQYFGPGTRLTVT.

The chain couples TRBV2 to TRBJ1-2, with 8 bases lining up with TRBD1. This CDR3 is built from 14 residues. With 6 bases clipped from V and 4 bases from J, the junction kept 7 bases outside the gene matches. Germline V gene data show CDR1 as SNHLY and CDR2 as FYNNEI. This CDR3 is CASRGTGSPYGYTF. The CDR3 nucleotides read TGTGCCAGCAGGGGGACAGGTTCCCCCTATGGCTACACCTTC.

The gene calls are TRBV9 and TRBJ2-3; a weak D match, TRBD2 (6 bases). V lost 4 bases and J 0 bases, leaving 12 bases between the germline ends. CDR1 SGDLS and CDR2 YYNGEE come from the germline V gene. This CDR3 region has 15 residues. The DNA for the CDR3 is TGTGCCAGCAGCTCCTTGGAGGGTAGCACAGATACGCAGTATTTT. This sequence encodes CASSSLEGSTDTQYF.

V usage is TRBV4-2 and J usage is TRBJ2-5, with TRBD2 matching 7 bases. The V and J ends lost 5 bases and 3 bases, in that order; junction bases with no gene match: 9. Germline loops: CDR1 LGHNA, CDR2 YNFKEQ. The CDR3 runs to 15 residues. The CDR3 DNA follows: TGTGCCAGCAGCAGTGGAGGCGGGAGCAAAGAGACCCAGTACTTC. Residues: CASSSGGGSKETQYF.